The 21 T cell receptor beta chains given below trace back to one sample, sequenced in a study of blood T cell repertoires in COVID-19. Sequenced by immunoSEQ multiplex PCR; TCRdb stores in-frame clones only, minus some. The sample contains around 100,000 clones, approximately 92% of which appear only once. Sequenced: peripheral blood. The receptors derive from a woman of 80 years or more with acute or convalescent COVID-19.

The CDR3: CASSQVYGTGGNEQFF. CDR3 sequence (DNA): TGTGCCAGCAGCCAAGTTTACGGGACAGGGGGCAATGAGCAGTTCTTC. The gene calls are TRBV14 and TRBJ2-1; TRBD1 matches 11 bases. CDR1 is SGHDN, CDR2 FVKESK, per germline. The CDR3 sequence is 16 residues long. Trimming took 1 base from V and 6 from J; bases not matched to a gene: 5.

This rearrangement joins TRBV6-2 or TRBV6-3 to TRBJ1-5, with 9 bases identical to TRBD1. The junction had 6 bases not matched to a gene; V was cut back by 6 bases and J by 3 bases. Germline lookup yields CDR1 MNHEY and CDR2 SVGEGT. This CDR3 is built from 15 residues. The CDR3 DNA is TGTGCCAGCAGCGACCGGACAGGGGTCAATCAGCCCCAGCATTTT. Its protein product is CASSDRTGVNQPQHF.

The V gene is TRBV15, the J gene TRBJ1-1; D is possibly TRBD1 (6 bases). Germline assignment: CDR1 LNHNV and CDR2 YYDKDF (reference sequence). This CDR3 region has 16 residues. The V end lost 0 bases, the J end lost 5 bases, and 16 bases lay between the germline ends. In DNA, the CDR3 is TGTGCCACCAGCAGAGATCCAACAGGGAGGGAGACTGAAGCTTTCTTT. Translating it yields CATSRDPTGRETEAFF.

The V gene is TRBV3-1 (or the pseudogene TRBV3-2), the J gene TRBJ2-3, with 9 positions matching TRBD2. V lost 4 bases, J lost 2 bases, and 4 bases stayed unmatched. The germline gives CDR1 LGHDT, CDR2 YNNKEL (reference sequence). This CDR3 has 15 residues. The CDR3 is CASSRLAGDTDTQYF. Here the CDR3 DNA reads TGTGCCAGCAGCCGCTTAGCGGGGGACACAGATACGCAGTATTTT.

Concerning this clone itself: In the same sample, other DNA sequences code for this CDR3. V and J are TRBV18 and TRBJ1-4, with 12 nucleotides matching TRBD1. J gave up 3 bases and V 3 bases, and 2 bases lay outside the gene matches. Germline V gives CDR1 KGHSH, CDR2 LQKENI. This CDR3 spans 16 amino acids. DNA of the CDR3: TGTGCCAGCTCACCCGGGACAGGGGGCTCTAATGAAAAACTGTTTTTT. Translation gives CASSPGTGGSNEKLFF.

The rearrangement links TRBV2 to TRBJ2-5; 8 bases fit TRBD2. The CDR3 is 16 residues long. The ends lost 1 base at V and 2 bases at J; junction bases unmatched: 6. Germline V gene lookup returns CDR1 SNHLY and CDR2 FYNNEI. DNA for the CDR3: TGTGCCAGCAGTGAAGGGGGGTTAGCGGGGCAAGAGACCCAGTACTTC. Protein sequence: CASSEGGLAGQETQYF.

J is TRBJ2-3 and V is TRBV28; 7 bases match TRBD2. Germline V CDR1 and CDR2: MDHEN, SYDVKM. Trimming removed 0 bases from V and 0 bases from J; junction bases left unmatched: 12. The CDR3 is 19 amino acids. The CDR3 sequence: CASSLWGIGGTTSTDTQYF. The CDR3 bases are TGTGCCAGCAGTTTATGGGGGATCGGGGGGACTACTAGCACAGATACGCAGTATTTT. The full variable domain, its missing parts supplied by reference TRBV28 and TRBJ2-3, is DVKVTQSSRYLVKRTGEKVFLECVQDMDHENMFWYRQDPGLGLRLIYFSYDVKMKEKGDIPEGYSVSREKKERFSLILESASTNQTSMYLCASSLWGIGGTTSTDTQYFGPGTRLTVL.

The chain uses TRBV7-9 and TRBJ2-2; D gene ambiguous. This CDR3 spans 15 amino acids. Trimming pared 1 base from V and 1 base from J, leaving 7 bases between. The germline gives CDR1 SEHNR, CDR2 FQNEAQ (reference sequence). The CDR3 loop is CASSLETLNTGELFF. The CDR3 DNA sequence: TGTGCCAGCAGCTTAGAGACATTGAACACCGGGGAGCTGTTTTTT.

The chain is built from TRBV30 and TRBJ2-7, with a tentative D call TRBD1 (7 bases). The V end was cut by 1 base, the J end by 7 bases, with 14 bases between. CDR3 size: 13 residues. Germline values: CDR1 GTSNPN, CDR2 SVGIG (reference sequence). The DNA for the CDR3 is TGTGCCTGGAGTGGGAGGGGGCCGGGGGAGCAGTACTTC. Amino acids: CAWSGRGPGEQYF. Full variable domain (outside the CDR3, taken from reference TRBV30 and TRBJ2-7): SQTIHQWPATLVQPVGSPLSLECTVEGTSNPNLYWYRQAAGRGLQLLFYSVGIGQISSEVPQNLSASRPQDRQFILSSKKLLLSDSGFYLCAWSGRGPGEQYFGPGTRLTVT.

Notes on this clone: The identical CDR3 is also encoded by other nucleotide sequences in the sample. V usage is TRBV11-2 and J usage is TRBJ1-5, with a weak D call TRBD1 (5 bases). The germline CDR1 and CDR2 sequences are SGHAT and FQNNGV. The V end lost 1 base, the J end lost 6 bases, and 10 bases lay between the germline ends. This CDR3 has 14 amino acids. CDR3: CASSLGGGGQPQHF. DNA of the CDR3: TGTGCCAGCAGCTTAGGGGGGGGAGGTCAGCCCCAGCATTTT.

The V and J genes are TRBV5-1 and TRBJ2-5; the D gene is possibly TRBD2 (5 bases). V was clipped by 3 bases and J by 3 bases, with 15 bases between them. The length of the CDR3 is 15 residues. CDR1 is SGHRS, CDR2 YFSETQ, per germline. The CDR3 DNA follows: TGCGCCAGCAGCTACGGACTTGTGACGAAAGAGACCCAGTACTTC. This sequence encodes CASSYGLVTKETQYF.

V and J are TRBV28 and TRBJ1-5; D perhaps matches TRBD1 (5 bases). The CDR3 loop spans 15 amino acids. Trimming took off 8 bases at V and 0 bases at J, with 14 bases between the two ends. Germline loops: CDR1 MDHEN, CDR2 SYDVKM. As DNA, the CDR3 is TGTGCCAGCGGCTCGACAGCTTATAGCAATCAGCCCCAGCATTTT. Its translation is CASGSTAYSNQPQHF. Full variable domain (remainder filled in from reference TRBV28 and TRBJ1-5): DVKVTQSSRYLVKRTGEKVFLECVQDMDHENMFWYRQDPGLGLRLIYFSYDVKMKEKGDIPEGYSVSREKKERFSLILESASTNQTSMYLCASGSTAYSNQPQHFGDGTRLSIL.

V and J are TRBV18 and TRBJ2-1, with D unclear. The germline gives CDR1 KGHSH, CDR2 LQKENI. V lost 4 bases to trimming and J lost 2 bases, with 9 bases between them. The CDR3 totals 14 residues. The CDR3, as DNA: TGTGCCAGCTCACTGCCGGTAACCTACAATGAGCAGTTCTTC. Encoded protein: CASSLPVTYNEQFF.

This clone was counted a single time. The chain has TRBV11-2 and TRBJ2-6; no firm D call. CDR1 SGHAT and CDR2 FQNNGV come from the germline V gene. V lost 2 bases to trimming and J lost 0 bases, with 8 bases between them. The CDR3 sequence is 16 residues long. In DNA, the CDR3 is TGTGCCAGCAGCTTACCCTTCCTCTCTGGGGCCAACGTCCTGACTTTC. Amino acid sequence: CASSLPFLSGANVLTF. The whole variable domain, filled in from reference TRBV11-2 and TRBJ2-6, reads EAGVAQSPRYKIIEKRQSVAFWCNPISGHATLYWYQQILGQGPKLLIQFQNNGVVDDSQLPKDRFSAERLKGVDSTLKIQPAKLEDSAVYLCASSLPFLSGANVLTFGAGSRLTVL.

The chain joins TRBV7-9 to TRBJ2-6, with D perhaps TRBD2 (5 bases). Trimming cost V 8 bases and J 4 bases, with 15 bases left between them. This CDR3 region has 15 residues. Germline-derived CDR1 and CDR2 are SEHNR and FQNEAQ (reference sequence). The CDR3 sequence: CASELRGSGANVLTF. The CDR3 DNA reads TGTGCCAGCGAACTACGGGGTTCCGGGGCCAACGTCCTGACTTTC.

This rearrangement joins TRBV7-9 to TRBJ1-6; D is uncertain. V gave up 4 bases and J gave up 9 bases, with 19 bases separating them. This CDR3 has 16 amino acids. CDR1 is SEHNR and CDR2 is FQNEAQ in the germline V gene (reference sequence). CDR3 in amino acids: CASSSSGRLSRSPLHF. The CDR3 DNA reads TGTGCCAGCAGCTCGAGCGGGAGGCTATCCCGTTCACCCCTCCACTTT.

This clone was picked up one time. This chain uses TRBV6-1 with TRBJ1-2, with D unresolved. The germline V and J ends were trimmed by 5 bases and 1 base, with 8 bases remaining between them. The CDR3 consists of 13 residues. Germline CDR1 MNHNS, CDR2 SASEGT. The CDR3 region is CASSTRGNYGYTF. The CDR3 DNA follows: TGTGCCAGCAGTACGCGGGGTAACTATGGCTACACCTTC.

V is TRBV7-9 and J is TRBJ1-1; D ambiguous. The CDR3 totals 14 residues. CDR1 is SEHNR, CDR2 FQNEAQ, per germline (reference sequence). V lost 5 bases, J lost 1 base, and 11 bases lay in between. This CDR3 is CASSLREQNTEAFF. Here the CDR3 DNA reads TGTGCCAGCAGCCTCCGGGAACAGAACACTGAAGCTTTCTTT.

The chain combines TRBV11-2 with TRBJ2-7, with a weak D call TRBD1 (6 bases). The CDR3 sequence is 11 residues long. V was pared by 4 bases and J by 5 bases, with 6 bases between. Germline assignment: CDR1 SGHAT and CDR2 FQNNGV. CDR3 sequence (DNA): TGTGCCAGCAGCTCAGGGGACGAGCAGTACTTC. It is translated as CASSSGDEQYF. Combining the CDR3 with reference TRBV11-2 and TRBJ2-7 gives the whole variable domain EAGVAQSPRYKIIEKRQSVAFWCNPISGHATLYWYQQILGQGPKLLIQFQNNGVVDDSQLPKDRFSAERLKGVDSTLKIQPAKLEDSAVYLCASSSGDEQYFGPGTRLTVT.

The chain employs TRBV28 and TRBJ2-2; TRBD1 agrees at 7 bases. This CDR3 contains 15 residues. V lost 8 bases and J lost 1; bases outside the gene matches: 7. Germline CDR1 and CDR2: MDHEN and SYDVKM. The CDR3 DNA sequence: TGTGCCAGCTATCCCTGGGACAGGAACACCGGGGAGCTGTTTTTT. Amino acid sequence: CASYPWDRNTGELFF.

V is TRBV30 and J is TRBJ1-1; a possible D gene is TRBD1 (5 bases). The germline V gene encodes CDR1 GTSNPN and CDR2 SVGIG (reference sequence). Trimming removed 2 bases at V and 4 bases at J, with 8 bases between. The CDR3 sequence is 12 residues long. The CDR3 here is CAWSYGGTEAFF. Written as DNA, the CDR3 is TGTGCCTGGAGTTACGGGGGCACTGAAGCTTTCTTT.